The entry below describes one T cell receptor (beta chain). What this receptor recognizes is not known. Qualities for individual bases were not recorded, and no much larger clone is one base off. The data derive from a study of vaccination and CD4 T cells after COVID-19 (dated by TCRdb to between 2021 and 2023). Context from the whole study: The convalescent cohort included six males and four females, with two Hispanic individuals, seven Caucasians, two Asians and one multiracial person. Post-vaccine blood samples were taken a median of 72 days after the second vaccine dose, with a range of roughly 13 to 250 days. In around 10 COVID-19 convalescent patients and 4 infection-naive healthy vaccine recipients, researchers compared the spike-specific CD4+ TCR repertoire from before mRNA vaccination with the repertoire from after. Control cultures received a CEFX viral epitope pool as the positive control, an HIV-1 Nef peptide pool as the negative control, or no peptide. Participants got two doses of the Pfizer-BioNTech BNT162b2 vaccine (n=8) or two doses of the Moderna mRNA-1273 vaccine (n=2). In an earlier paper using these donors, memory CD4+ T cell crossreactivity between SARS-CoV-2 and common cold coronavirus spike proteins was assessed at the TCR clonotype level. Post-COVID blood samples from convalescent patients were collected a median of roughly 100 days after diagnosis, with a range of 35 to 161 days. For stimulating the cultures, overlapping spike peptide pools were used, derived from SARS-CoV-2 as well as from the common cold coronaviruses HCoV-NL63, HCoV-OC43 and HCoV-229E.

The treatment or condition label, read with the paper, signifies: approximately 9-day PBMC culture with coronavirus spike peptide pools or control peptides (ViraFEST assay). CD4+ T cells from unexposed donors were collected before the COVID-19 pandemic (2011-2018). The ViraFEST assay, used in the study, expanded antigen-specific T cells with peptide pools and then identified the expanded clonotypes through TCR sequencing. Each well held around 2.1 million PBMCs cultured with approximately 9.2 ug/ml peptide pools in IMDM containing around 5% human AB serum and about 10 IU/ml IL-2. On days 3 and 7, half of the culture medium was replaced with fresh IL-2-containing medium. Once the cells had been in culture for less than 11 days, the EasySep CD4+ T cell isolation kit was used to isolate CD4+ T cells by negative selection. Unexposed donor CD4+ T cells were tested for reactivity to SARS-CoV-2 S and N and four common cold coronavirus spike pools, as cell number allowed. Ficoll-Paque Plus gradient centrifugation was used to isolate PBMCs from whole blood, and the isolated PBMCs were then either used fresh or cryopreserved at -140C. Each culture condition was generally run in triplicate wells. Leukapheresis product for the unexposed donors was purchased commercially.

Broader findings and caveats from the paper: In convalescent patients, a median around 89% of post-vaccine SARS-CoV-2-reactive clones were detected only after vaccination, suggesting vaccine-specific priming. An increase in the median number of SARS-CoV-2-reactive clonotypes from more than 20 after infection to roughly 39 after vaccination was observed, but the change was not found to be significant. In convalescent patients, nearly all vaccine-specific clones (304 of 307) were found to be mono-reactive for SARS-CoV-2 spike rather than cross-reactive with common cold coronaviruses. The study included relatively few convalescent patients and did not analyze early timepoints after natural infection.

The CDR3 contains 15 residues, cysteine and phenylalanine counted. The read is trimmed to its CDR3 DNA, 45 bases read in frame from base 1. Between the V and J ends, shortened by 0 bases and 5 bases respectively, the junction contains 13 bases. Taken from the germline V gene, the CDR1 and CDR2 loops are SGHTA and FQGNSA. The library relied on PCR. At the Johns Hopkins FTIC core, DNA from the cultured CD4+ T cells underwent TCR sequencing with the Oncomine TCR Beta short-read assay. The QIAamp micro DNA kit was used to extract genomic DNA from the cultured CD4+ T cells. Oncomine TCR Beta libraries made from cultured CD4+ T cells were pooled using unique dual indexes and sequenced on an Illumina iSeq 100. In the source study's methods: Non-productive sequences were removed, and CDR3s not starting with C, not ending with F or W, or shorter than 7 amino acids were discarded. Antigen-specific clonotypes were identified with the MANAFEST web application by comparing peptide-stimulated wells with reference and other culture wells. An FDR below 0.05, an odds ratio above 5, and a productive frequency above 0.1% in at least two of three replicate wells were required for clones to be considered positive. A clonotype counted as cross-reactive if it showed significant expansion both in the SARS-CoV-2 spike wells and in at least one common cold coronavirus spike condition. Using R version 3.6.1, CDR3 homology was evaluated through Levenshtein distances (stringdist) along with unrooted phylogenetic trees (ape). The public reads were run again by TCRdb, first through fastp at Q25 and then through MiXCR, and only productive beta chains were kept. Entries are consolidated by CDR3 protein sequence, retaining the most common genes and DNA. For this entry, the V and J calls and clone size follow TCRdb and not the study's own pipeline. Here the sample has some 8,900 distinct CDR3 sequences; about 41% occur a single time. The ten most abundant clones make up roughly a tenth of the sample.

Here the chain combines TRBV7-2 and TRBJ1-2; TRBD1 could be the D gene, as 6 bases match. This clonotype originated in a human donor in good health. The sequenced material came from CD4+ T cells from blood, cultured in vitro. Read as DNA, the sequence is TGTGCCAGCAGCTTAGCCAACAGGGATACATATGGCTACACCTTC. Protein translation: CASSLANRDTYGYTF.